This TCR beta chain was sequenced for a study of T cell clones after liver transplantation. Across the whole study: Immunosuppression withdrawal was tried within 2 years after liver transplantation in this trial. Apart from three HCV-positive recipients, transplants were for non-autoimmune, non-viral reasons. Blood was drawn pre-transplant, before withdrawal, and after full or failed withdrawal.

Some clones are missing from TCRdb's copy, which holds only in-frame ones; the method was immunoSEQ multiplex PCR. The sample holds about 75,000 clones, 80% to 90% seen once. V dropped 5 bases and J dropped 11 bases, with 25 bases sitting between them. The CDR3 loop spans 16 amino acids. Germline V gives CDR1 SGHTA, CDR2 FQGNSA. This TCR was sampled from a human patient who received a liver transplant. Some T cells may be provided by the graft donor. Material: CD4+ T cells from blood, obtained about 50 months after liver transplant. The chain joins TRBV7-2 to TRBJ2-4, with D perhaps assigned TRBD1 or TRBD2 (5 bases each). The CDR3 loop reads CASSNQLGTEMRVQYF. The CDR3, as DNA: TGTGCCAGCAGCAACCAACTCGGGACGGAGATGCGGGTTCAGTACTTC.